This T cell receptor (beta chain) was sequenced during a study of T cells in women clearing cervical HPV infection. Note on this clone: A read error may produce the germline difference seen at one junction end. From the germline J gene comes the end of the CDR3, since the read stops 3 residues before it. The same CDR3 can be traced to other DNA sequences in this sample.

The CDR3 extends over 15 amino acids. Per the germline V gene, CDR1 is LNHDA and CDR2 is SQIVND (reference sequence). Assay: immunoSEQ multiplex PCR; the TCRdb copy retains only in-frame clones and omits some. The listing records under 45,000 clones. The sample comprised blood buffy coat. The gene calls are TRBV19 and TRBJ1-3; D is ambiguous. This sequence originates from a woman between 18 and 75 years old with a cervical HPV16 infection that either progressed to CIN3+ or cleared (not recorded which). The CDR3 DNA, read in part, is TGTGCCAGTAGTTCCCGGACGGACTCTGGAAACACA. This translates into CASSSRTDSGNT. The CDR3, in full, reads CASSSRTDSGNTIYF.